Sequencing of this TCR beta chain was carried out in a study of control samples from healthy donors and cancer patients. Only in-frame clones appear in the TCRdb table, and some are missing; sequencing was by immunoSEQ multiplex PCR. The sample lists about 180,000 clones; around 91% were seen once. The CDR3 loop spans 13 amino acids. Germline V gives CDR1 SGHTA, CDR2 FQGNSA. With 5 bases removed from V and 6 bases from J, the gap between germline ends came to 12 bases. The sequenced sample was blood. The TCR comes from a woman aged 45-65 years in good health. This sequence joins TRBV7-2 and TRBJ2-3, with D possibly TRBD2 on 6 matching bases. CDR3 nucleotides: TGTGCCAGCAGCGTTACTAGCTCCGATACGCAGTATTTT. This codes for CASSVTSSDTQYF.